This T cell receptor beta chain was identified during a study of cytomegalovirus exposure and HLA in healthy donors. Study overall: An early data release held some 85 million unique TCRs from HLA-typed donors. Study-wide findings and caveats: Earlier findings revealed that most TCR beta V segments proved productive either about 87% or about 30% of the time. According to a later analysis, donors in an Asian-associated ancestry cluster reportedly had fewer N-insertions than the approximately 720-donor mean.

Note on this clone: Its antigen is still unknown.

Primers: 60 Vbeta forward and 13 Jbeta reverse. Clones were read by immunoSEQ multiplex PCR, and TCRdb kept only the in-frame ones, dropping some. Here the sample spans approximately 180,000 clones, roughly 76% being singletons. The CDR3 totals 13 residues. Germline CDR1 MGHRA, CDR2 YSYEKL. The sequencing sample was made of PBMCs. The chain carries TRBV4-1 and TRBJ2-5; 10 nucleotides line up with TRBD1. The J call may be incorrect, as the DNA end agrees better with TRBJ2-7. This TCR derives from a woman aged 18-29 years in good health and CMV-seropositive. The CDR3 sequence is CASSRDRGNEQYF. The DNA of the CDR3 is TGCGCCAGCAGCCGGGACAGGGGCAACGAGCAGTACTTC.